The source of this TCR beta chain is a study of T cell responses to AZD1222 COVID-19 vaccine. A remark on this clone: Its antigen is not identified.

The table came from immunoSEQ multiplex PCR; TCRdb's copy has only in-frame clones and leaves some out. The repertoire holds more than 150,000 clones, with about 86% as singletons. V shed 7 bases, J shed 2 bases, and the junction held 10 bases outside the gene matches. This CDR3 is 15 amino acids long. Germline V gene data show CDR1 as SQVTM and CDR2 as ANQGSEA. Study observations and caveats: Clonal diversity was possibly underestimated, and the donors were mostly white British, with more females.

The sequence derives from an adult in good health. The sample was peripheral blood, taken on day 0 of AZD1222 vaccination. The chain employs TRBV29-1 and TRBJ2-2; 7 positions match TRBD1. CDR3 protein: CSAGYRGTNTGELFF. CDR3 coding DNA: TGCAGCGCGGGCTACAGGGGCACCAACACCGGGGAGCTGTTTTTT.